This T cell receptor beta chain was identified in a study of cytomegalovirus exposure and HLA in healthy donors. In the study overall: Membership in the Caucasian-associated ancestry cluster was found for around 81% of almost 400 genotyped donors.

Study observations and caveats: For most TCR beta V segments, an earlier analysis put the productive rate at about 90% or about 30% of the time. Many donors shared some public TCRs, even though most TCR sequences were rare.

The CDR3 sequence is 17 residues long. With 4 bases removed from V and 7 bases from J, the gap between germline ends came to 23 bases. Germline V gene lookup returns CDR1 SGHVS and CDR2 FNYEAQ. PCR was performed using 60 Vbeta and 13 Jbeta primers. Assay used: immunoSEQ multiplex PCR; TCRdb lists only in-frame clones, some missing. The sample gives 170,000 or so clones, about 80% of which show up once; 1% is in the top ten. Of note for this clone: Its matching antigen is unknown.

The material sequenced was PBMCs. This chain links TRBV7-6 with TRBJ2-1; D is possibly TRBD1 (6 bases). The source of this sequence is a woman in her forties or fifties in good health and CMV-seropositive. CDR3 nucleotide sequence: TGTGCCAGCAGCTCGGAAGACAGGTGGCAGGGAGAGAATGAGCAGTTCTTC. Translation gives CASSSEDRWQGENEQFF.